This T cell receptor (beta chain) was recovered during a study of blood T cell repertoires in COVID-19. Turning to the study itself: Sample material is recorded as cDNA or gDNA derived from T cells, B-cell-depleted T cells, or PBMCs.

The CDR3 is 15 residues long. Trimming cost V 2 bases and J 0 bases, with 8 bases left between them. Looked up from germline, CDR1 is SEHNR and CDR2 is FQNEAQ (reference sequence). The method was immunoSEQ multiplex PCR; TCRdb's version includes in-frame clones alone and lacks a portion of them. The sample holds tens of thousands of clones; about 86% are singletons and the top ten take around 6.6%. Material: peripheral blood. The chain couples TRBV7-9 to TRBJ1-3; possible D gene TRBD1, 5 bases. This clonotype was sampled from a human donor in a cohort sampled during active COVID-19. This CDR3 is CASSLNTGSGNTIYF. In nucleotides, the CDR3 is TGTGCCAGCAGCTTAAACACAGGCTCTGGAAACACCATATATTTT.